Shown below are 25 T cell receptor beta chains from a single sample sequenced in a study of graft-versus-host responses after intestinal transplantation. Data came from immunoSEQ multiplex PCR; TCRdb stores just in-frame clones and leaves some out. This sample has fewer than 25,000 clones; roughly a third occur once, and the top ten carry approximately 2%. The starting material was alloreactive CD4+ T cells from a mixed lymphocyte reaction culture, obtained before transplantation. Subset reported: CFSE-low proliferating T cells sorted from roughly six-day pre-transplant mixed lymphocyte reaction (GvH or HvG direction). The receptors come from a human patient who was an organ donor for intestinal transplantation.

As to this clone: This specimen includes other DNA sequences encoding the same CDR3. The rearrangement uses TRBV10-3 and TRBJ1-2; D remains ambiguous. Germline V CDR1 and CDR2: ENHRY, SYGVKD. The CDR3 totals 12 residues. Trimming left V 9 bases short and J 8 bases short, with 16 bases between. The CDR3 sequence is CAISLGIGGYTF. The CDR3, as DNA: TGTGCCATTAGTCTAGGCATTGGGGGCTACACCTTC.

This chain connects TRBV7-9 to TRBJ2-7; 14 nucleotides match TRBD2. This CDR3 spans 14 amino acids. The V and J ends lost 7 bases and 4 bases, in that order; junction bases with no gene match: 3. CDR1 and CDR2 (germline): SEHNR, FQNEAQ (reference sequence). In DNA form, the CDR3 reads TGTGCCAGCACGGGACTAGCGGGAGTTTACGAGCAGTACTTC. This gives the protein CASTGLAGVYEQYF. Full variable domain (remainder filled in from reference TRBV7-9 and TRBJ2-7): DTGVSQNPRHKITKRGQNVTFRCDPISEHNRLYWYRQTLGQGPEFLTYFQNEAQLEKSRLLSDRFSAERPKGSFSTLEIQRTEQGDSAMYLCASTGLAGVYEQYFGPGTRLTVT.

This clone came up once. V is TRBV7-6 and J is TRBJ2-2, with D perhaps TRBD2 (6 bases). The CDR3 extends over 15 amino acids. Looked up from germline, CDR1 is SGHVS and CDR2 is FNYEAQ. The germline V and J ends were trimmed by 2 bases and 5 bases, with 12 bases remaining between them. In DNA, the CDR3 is TGTGCCAGCAGCTTAACCCTCGGAGGGACCGGGGAGCTGTTTTTT. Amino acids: CASSLTLGGTGELFF.

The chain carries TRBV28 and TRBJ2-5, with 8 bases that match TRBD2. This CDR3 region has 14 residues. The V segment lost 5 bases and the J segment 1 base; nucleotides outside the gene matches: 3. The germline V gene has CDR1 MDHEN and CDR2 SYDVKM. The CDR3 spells CASSLAGVQETQYF. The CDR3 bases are TGTGCCAGCAGTCTAGCGGGTGTCCAAGAGACCCAGTACTTC.

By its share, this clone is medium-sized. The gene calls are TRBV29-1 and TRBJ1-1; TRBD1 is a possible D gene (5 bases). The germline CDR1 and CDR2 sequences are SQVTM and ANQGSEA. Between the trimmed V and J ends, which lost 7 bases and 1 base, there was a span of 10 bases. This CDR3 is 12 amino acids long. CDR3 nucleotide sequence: TGCAGCGCCAGGACACAGAACACTGAAGCTTTCTTT. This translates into CSARTQNTEAFF.

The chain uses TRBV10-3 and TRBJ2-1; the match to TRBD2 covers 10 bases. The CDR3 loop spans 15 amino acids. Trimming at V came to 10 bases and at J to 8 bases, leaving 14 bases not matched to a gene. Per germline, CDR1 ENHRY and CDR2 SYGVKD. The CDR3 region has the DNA TGTGCCAGCATGCTAGCGGGAGTCCAGGGGTATGAGCAGTTCTTC. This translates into CASMLAGVQGYEQFF.

CDR3: CASSLVNTYEQYF. In DNA, the CDR3 is TGTGCCAGCAGCTTGGTGAACACCTACGAGCAGTACTTC. J is TRBJ2-7 and V is TRBV5-4; the D is unclear. V lost 0 bases and J 2 bases, leaving 6 bases between the germline ends. CDR1 and CDR2 (germline): SGHNT, YYREEE (reference sequence). The CDR3 contains 13 residues. The full variable domain, completed using reference TRBV5-4 and TRBJ2-7, is ETGVTQSPTHLIKTRGQQVTLRCSSQSGHNTVSWYQQALGQGPQFIFQYYREEENGRGNFPPRFSGLQFPNYSSELNVNALELDDSALYLCASSLVNTYEQYFGPGTRLTVT.

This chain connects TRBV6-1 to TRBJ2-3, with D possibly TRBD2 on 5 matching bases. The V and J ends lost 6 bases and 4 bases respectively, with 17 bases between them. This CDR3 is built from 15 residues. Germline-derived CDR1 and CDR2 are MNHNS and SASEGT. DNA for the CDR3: TGTGCCAGCAGCCTAATCAGCGGCTCCCCAGATACGCAGTATTTT. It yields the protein CASSLISGSPDTQYF.

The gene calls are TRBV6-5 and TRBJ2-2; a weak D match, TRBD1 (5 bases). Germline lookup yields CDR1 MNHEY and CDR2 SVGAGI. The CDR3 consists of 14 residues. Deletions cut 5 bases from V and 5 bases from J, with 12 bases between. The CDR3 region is CASSTRQFTGELFF. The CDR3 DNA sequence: TGTGCCAGCAGTACGCGACAGTTTACCGGGGAGCTGTTTTTT.

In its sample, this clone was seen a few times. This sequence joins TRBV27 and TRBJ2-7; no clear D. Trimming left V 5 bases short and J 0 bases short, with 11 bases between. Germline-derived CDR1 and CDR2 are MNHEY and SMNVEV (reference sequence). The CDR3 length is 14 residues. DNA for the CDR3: TGTGCCAGCAGTCCCTTGGGTGGCTCCTACGAGCAGTACTTC. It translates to CASSPLGGSYEQYF.

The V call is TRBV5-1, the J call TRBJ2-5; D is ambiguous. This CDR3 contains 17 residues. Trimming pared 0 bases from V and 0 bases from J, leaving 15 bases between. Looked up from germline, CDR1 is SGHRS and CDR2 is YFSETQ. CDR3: CASSLAGGAYHQETQYF. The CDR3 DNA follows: TGCGCCAGCAGCTTGGCGGGCGGAGCCTATCACCAAGAGACCCAGTACTTC.

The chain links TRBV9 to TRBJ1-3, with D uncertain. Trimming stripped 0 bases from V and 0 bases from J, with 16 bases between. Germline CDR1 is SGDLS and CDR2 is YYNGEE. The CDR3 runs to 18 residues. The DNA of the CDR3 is TGTGCCAGCAGCGTAGAGATGGGGAACTACCTCTCTGGAAACACCATATATTTT. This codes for CASSVEMGNYLSGNTIYF.

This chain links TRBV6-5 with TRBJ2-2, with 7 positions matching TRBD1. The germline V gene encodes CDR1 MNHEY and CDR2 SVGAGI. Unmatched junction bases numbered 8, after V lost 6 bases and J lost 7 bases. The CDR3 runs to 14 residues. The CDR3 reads CASRTGQPHGELFF. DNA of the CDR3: TGTGCCAGCAGAACGGGACAGCCCCACGGGGAGCTGTTTTTT.

CDR3 protein: CASSLAAGLAGQYF. The CDR3 DNA reads TGTGCCAGCAGCTTAGCTGCAGGACTAGCAGGCCAGTACTTC. The chain carries TRBV7-2 and TRBJ2-5; 8 bases are a match to TRBD2. Trimming removed 0 bases from V and 10 bases from J; junction bases left unmatched: 7. Per germline, CDR1 SGHTA and CDR2 FQGNSA. This CDR3 has 14 amino acids.

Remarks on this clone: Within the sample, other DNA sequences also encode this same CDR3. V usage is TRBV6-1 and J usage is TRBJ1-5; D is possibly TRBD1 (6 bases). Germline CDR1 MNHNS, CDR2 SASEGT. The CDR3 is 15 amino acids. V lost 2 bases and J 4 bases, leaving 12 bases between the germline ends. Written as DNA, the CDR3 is TGTGCCAGCAGTGAACAGGGGATAAGGAATCAGCCCCAGCATTTT. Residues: CASSEQGIRNQPQHF.

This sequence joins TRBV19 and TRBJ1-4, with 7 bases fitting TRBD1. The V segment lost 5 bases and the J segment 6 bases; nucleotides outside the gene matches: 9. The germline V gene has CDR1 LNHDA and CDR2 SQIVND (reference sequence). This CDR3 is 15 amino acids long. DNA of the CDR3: TGTGCCAGTAGTGCCCAGACAGGGACGGATGAAAAACTGTTTTTT. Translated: CASSAQTGTDEKLFF.

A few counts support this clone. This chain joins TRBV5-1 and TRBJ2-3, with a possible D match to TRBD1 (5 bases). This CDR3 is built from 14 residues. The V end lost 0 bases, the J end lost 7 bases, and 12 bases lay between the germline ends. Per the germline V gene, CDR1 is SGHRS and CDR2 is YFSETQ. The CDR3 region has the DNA TGCGCCAGCAGCTTGGAGGGGATTCTATATACGCAGTATTTT. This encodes CASSLEGILYTQYF.

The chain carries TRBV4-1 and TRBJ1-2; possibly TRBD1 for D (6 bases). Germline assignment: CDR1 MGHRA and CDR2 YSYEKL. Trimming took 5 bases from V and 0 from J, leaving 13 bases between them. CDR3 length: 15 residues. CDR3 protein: CASSLVGAANYGYTF. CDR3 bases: TGCGCCAGCAGCTTAGTGGGGGCCGCTAACTATGGCTACACCTTC.

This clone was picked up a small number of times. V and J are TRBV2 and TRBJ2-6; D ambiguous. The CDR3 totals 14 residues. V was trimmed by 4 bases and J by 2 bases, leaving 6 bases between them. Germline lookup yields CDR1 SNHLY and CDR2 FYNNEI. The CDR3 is CASSVTAGANVLTF. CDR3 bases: TGTGCCAGCAGTGTCACAGCTGGGGCCAACGTCCTGACTTTC.

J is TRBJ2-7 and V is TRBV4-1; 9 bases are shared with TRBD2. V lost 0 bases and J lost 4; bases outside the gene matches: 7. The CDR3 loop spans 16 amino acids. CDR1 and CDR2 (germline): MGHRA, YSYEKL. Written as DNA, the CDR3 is TGCGCCAGCAGCCAAGATTGGGGACTAGCCGGGTACGAGCAGTACTTC. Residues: CASSQDWGLAGYEQYF.

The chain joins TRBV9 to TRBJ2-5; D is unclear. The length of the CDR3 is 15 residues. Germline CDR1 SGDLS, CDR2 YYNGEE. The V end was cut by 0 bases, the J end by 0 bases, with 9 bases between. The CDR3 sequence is CASSVGPVYQETQYF. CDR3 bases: TGTGCCAGCAGCGTAGGCCCGGTTTACCAAGAGACCCAGTACTTC. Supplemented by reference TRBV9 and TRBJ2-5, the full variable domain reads DSGVTQTPKHLITATGQRVTLRCSPRSGDLSVYWYQQSLDQGLQFLIQYYNGEERAKGNILERFSAQQFPDLHSELNLSSLELGDSALYFCASSVGPVYQETQYFGPGTRLLVL.

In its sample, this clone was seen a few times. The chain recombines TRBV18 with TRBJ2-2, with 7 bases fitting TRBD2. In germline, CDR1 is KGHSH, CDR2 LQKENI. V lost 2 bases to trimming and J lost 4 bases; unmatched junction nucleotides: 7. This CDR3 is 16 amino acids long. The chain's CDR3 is CASSPYLAVSTGELFF. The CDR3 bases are TGTGCCAGCTCACCATACCTAGCGGTGAGCACCGGGGAGCTGTTTTTT.

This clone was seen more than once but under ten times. This chain's CDR3 is CASSVDPSSQQYF. CDR3 DNA: TGTGCCAGCAGCGTAGATCCTAGCAGTCAGCAGTACTTC. This chain joins TRBV9 and TRBJ2-7; D perhaps matches TRBD2 (5 bases). The CDR3 extends over 13 amino acids. V lost 0 bases, J lost 8 bases, and 12 bases lay in between. Germline V gene data show CDR1 as SGDLS and CDR2 as YYNGEE.

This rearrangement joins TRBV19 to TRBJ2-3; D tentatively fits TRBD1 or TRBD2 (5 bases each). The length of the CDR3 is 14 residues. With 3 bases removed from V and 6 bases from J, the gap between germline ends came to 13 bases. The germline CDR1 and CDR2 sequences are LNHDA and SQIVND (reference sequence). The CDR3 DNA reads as TGTGCCAGTAGTATTGGGACCAGTGGGGATACGCAGTATTTT. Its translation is CASSIGTSGDTQYF.

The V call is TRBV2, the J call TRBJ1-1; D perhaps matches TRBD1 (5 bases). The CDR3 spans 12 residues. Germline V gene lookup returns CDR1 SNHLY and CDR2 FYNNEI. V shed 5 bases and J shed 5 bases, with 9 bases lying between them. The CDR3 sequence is CASSQYRTEAFF. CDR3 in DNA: TGTGCCAGCAGTCAATACAGGACTGAAGCTTTCTTT.